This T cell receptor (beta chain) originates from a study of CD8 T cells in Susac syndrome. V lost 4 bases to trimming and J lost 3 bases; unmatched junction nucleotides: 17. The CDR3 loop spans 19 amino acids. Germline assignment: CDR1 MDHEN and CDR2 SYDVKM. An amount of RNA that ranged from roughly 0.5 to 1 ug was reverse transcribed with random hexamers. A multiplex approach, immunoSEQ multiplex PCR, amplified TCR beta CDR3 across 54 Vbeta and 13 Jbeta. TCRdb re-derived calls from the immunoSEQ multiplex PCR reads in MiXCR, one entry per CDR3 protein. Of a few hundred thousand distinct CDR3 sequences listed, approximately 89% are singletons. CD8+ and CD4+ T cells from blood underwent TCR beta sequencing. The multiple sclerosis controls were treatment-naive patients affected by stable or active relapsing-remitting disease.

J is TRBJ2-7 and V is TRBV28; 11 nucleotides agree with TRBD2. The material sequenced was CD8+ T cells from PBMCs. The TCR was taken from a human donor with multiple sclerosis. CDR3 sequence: CASSSPPRTSGSWFYEQYF. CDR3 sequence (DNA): TGTGCCAGCAGTTCCCCCCCACGAACTAGCGGGAGTTGGTTCTACGAGCAGTACTTC. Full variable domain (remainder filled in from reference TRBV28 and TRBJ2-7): DVKVTQSSRYLVKRTGEKVFLECVQDMDHENMFWYRQDPGLGLRLIYFSYDVKMKEKGDIPEGYSVSREKKERFSLILESASTNQTSMYLCASSSPPRTSGSWFYEQYFGPGTRLTVT.